The 31 T cell receptor beta chains below all came from one sample that was sequenced in a study of tumor and adjacent non-tumor tissue in lung cancer. A modified ARM-PCR protocol with three rounds of nested PCR amplified TCRbeta. TCRdb re-called the multiplex PCR reads with MiXCR, one entry per CDR3 protein. The table shows 65,000 to 80,000 distinct CDR3 sequences, with around four fifths occurring only once. This sample's RNA came from whole unsorted tissue. The sample taken for sequencing was lung tumor tissue. The receptors were gathered from a man between 60 and 75 years old with non-small cell lung cancer.

Turning to this clonotype: At one boundary the junction diverges from the germline segment, which might be a read error. The V call is TRBV20-1, the J call TRBJ2-3; tentatively, D is TRBD1 or TRBD2 (5 bases each). CDR3 length: 12 residues. The V gene's germline CDR1 is DFQATT and CDR2 SNEGSKA (reference sequence). As DNA, the CDR3 is TGCAGTGCTACTGCTAGCACAGGTACGCAGTATTTT. Protein product: CSATASTGTQYF.

Concerning this clonotype itself: One end of the junction does not line up with germline, which may come from a read error. This chain connects TRBV6-5 to TRBJ1-2; TRBD1 is a possible D gene (5 bases). Germline V gene lookup returns CDR1 MNHEY and CDR2 SVGAGI. The CDR3 covers 14 residues. DNA of the CDR3: TGTGCCAGCAGCCCCAGGACATTGCACTATGGCTATACCTTC. It specifies CASSPRTLHYGYTF.

This clonotype was observed once. Written as DNA, the CDR3 is TGCAGTGCGACACTCTATCGCGGGAGGTCCGTGTACGAGCAGTACTTC. It specifies CSATLYRGRSVYEQYF. The chain carries TRBV20-1 and TRBJ2-7; 8 bases agree with TRBD2. The CDR3 runs to 16 residues. Germline CDR1 DFQATT, CDR2 SNEGSKA (reference sequence). With V trimmed by 6 bases and J by 4 bases, 17 bases remained unmatched.

As to this clonotype: A junction boundary mismatches the germline segment, possibly from a read error. The CDR3 nucleotides read TGCAGCGTGAGAGGGGTGGGGAACACTGAAGCTTCCTTT. This sequence encodes CSVRGVGNTEASF. The genes are TRBV29-1 and TRBJ1-1; tentative D call: TRBD1 (5 bases). CDR1 and CDR2 from the germline V gene are SQVTM and ANQGSEA. This CDR3 contains 13 residues. Combining the CDR3 with reference TRBV29-1 and TRBJ1-1 gives the whole variable domain SAVISQKPSRDICQRGTSLTIQCQVDSQVTMMFWYRQQPGQSLTLIATANQGSEATYESGFVIDKFPISRPNLTFSTLTVSNMSPEDSSIYLCSVRGVGNTEASFGQGTRLTVV.

A note on this clonotype: The junction shows a germline mismatch at one end, possibly a read error. The gene calls are TRBV11-1 and TRBJ2-4; 7 bases agree with TRBD1. CDR3 length: 16 amino acids. Per the germline V gene, CDR1 is SGHAT and CDR2 is FQDESV (reference sequence). CDR3 in amino acids: CASSSRQGRGENIQCF. The CDR3 DNA sequence: TGTGCCAGCAGCTCCAGACAGGGACGAGGGGAAAACATTCAGTGCTTC.

To note about this clonotype: Mismatch with germline at one junction end may stem from a read error. This chain links TRBV11-1 with TRBJ2-5; D is unresolved. CDR1 and CDR2 from the germline V gene are SGHAT and FQDESV (reference sequence). The CDR3 consists of 12 residues. Here the CDR3 reads CACSLMEEAQYF. CDR3 bases: TGTGCCTGCAGCCTAATGGAAGAGGCCCAGTACTTC. The complete variable domain, with remaining parts taken from reference TRBV11-1 and TRBJ2-5, reads EAEVAQSPRYKITEKSQAVAFWCDPISGHATLYWYRQILGQGPELLVQFQDESVVDDSQLPKDRFSAERLKGVDSTLKIQPAELGDSAMYLCACSLMEEAQYFGPGTRLLVL.

In the case of this clonotype: A junction end diverges from the germline sequence, so it may reflect a read error. This chain joins TRBV6-5 and TRBJ1-2, with 9 bases matching TRBD1. The CDR3 is made up of 14 amino acids. Germline V gene data show CDR1 as MNHEY and CDR2 as SVGAGI. The CDR3: CVSSRQGGNSGYTF. CDR3 bases: TGTGTCAGCAGTCGACAGGGGGGGAACTCTGGCTACACCTTC.

A note on this clonotype: A much larger clone is a single base away; this may be a read error. The CDR3 DNA reads as TGTGCCTGCAGCTTTGGGCCCTACAATGAGCAGTTCTTC. Translating it yields CACSFGPYNEQFF. The V call is TRBV5-6, the J call TRBJ2-1; no clear D gene. The germline V gene encodes CDR1 SGHDT and CDR2 YYEEEE. The CDR3 contains 13 residues.

As for this clonotype: A much larger clone is a single base away; this may be a read error. The gene calls are TRBV30 and TRBJ2-2; D is unresolved. The CDR3 is 14 amino acids. CDR1 is GTSNPN and CDR2 is SVGIG in the germline V gene (reference sequence). The CDR3 bases are TGTGTCTGGAAGCGAGCTGGGAACACCGGGGAGCTGTTTTTT. Encoded protein: CVWKRAGNTGELFF.

A note on this clonotype: A read error may produce the germline difference seen at one junction end. The CDR3 here is CASTEDPRQPQNF. The CDR3 DNA sequence: TGTGCCAGCACGGAAGACCCGCGTCAGCCCCAGAATTTT. The chain couples TRBV6-1 to TRBJ1-5; D call uncertain. Germline V gene lookup returns CDR1 MNHNS and CDR2 SASEGT. The CDR3 loop spans 13 amino acids.

The DNA of the CDR3 is TGTGCCAGTAGCACCTCTGGGACTAGCGGGAGAGAGTTCTTC. This gives the protein CASSTSGTSGREFF. V and J are TRBV12-3 or TRBV12-4 and TRBJ2-1, with 14 bases matching TRBD2. This CDR3 is 14 amino acids long. With V trimmed by 9 bases and J by 14 bases, 12 bases remained unmatched.

Points on this clonotype: It may be a read error: a sequence one base away is much more abundant. The V gene is TRBV5-4, the J gene TRBJ2-1, with 7 bases matching TRBD2. From germline, CDR1 is SGHNT and CDR2 YYREEE (reference sequence). The V gene end was trimmed by 4 bases and the J gene end by 2 bases; junction bases not matched to a gene: 12. The CDR3 extends over 17 amino acids. In DNA, the CDR3 is TGTGCCAGCAGCAGGTCGCCTAGCGGCAAGACCTACAATGAGCAGTTCTTC. Translation gives CASSRSPSGKTYNEQFF.

As regards this clonotype: Possible read error: a much larger clone is one base away. A read error is likely, as this CDR3 ends without the conserved phenylalanine or tryptophan. V is TRBV29-1 and J is TRBJ2-3; either TRBD1 or TRBD2 may supply D (5 bases each). The CDR3 is 11 amino acids. The germline gives CDR1 SQVTM, CDR2 ANQGSEA. This CDR3 is CGGRHTDTQYI. The DNA of the CDR3 is TGCGGGGGACGGCACACAGATACGCAGTATATT.

As regards this clonotype: Relative to the germline gene, one junction end is altered; a read error may explain this. The chain carries TRBV30 and TRBJ2-6; either TRBD1 or TRBD2 may fit D (5 bases each). The CDR3 has 17 amino acids. Germline assignment: CDR1 GTSNPN and CDR2 SVGIG (reference sequence). CDR3 DNA sequence: TGTACCTGGAGTTACCGGACTGTCCATCCTGGGGCCAACGTCCTGACCTTC. Encoded protein: CTWSYRTVHPGANVLTF.

A note on this clonotype: A much larger clone sits a single nucleotide away, making a read error possible. V gene TRBV28 combines with J gene TRBJ2-3, with D possibly TRBD2 on 6 matching bases. The germline CDR1 and CDR2 sequences are MDHEN and SYDVKM. This CDR3 comprises 15 residues. The V gene lost 4 bases and the J gene lost 0 bases, with 11 bases spanning the gap. CDR3 amino acids: CASSWTISSTDTQYF. Here the CDR3 DNA reads TGTGCCAGCAGTTGGACTATTTCCAGCACAGATACGCAGTATTTT.

The rearrangement links TRBV11-2 to TRBJ2-2; D is unresolved. Trimming took off 3 bases at V and 6 bases at J, with 8 bases between the two ends. Germline assignment: CDR1 SGHAT and CDR2 FQNNGV. The length of the CDR3 is 13 residues. The CDR3, as DNA: TGTGCCAGCAGCTTTTCTGGACCCGGGGAGCTGTTTTTT. Its translation: CASSFSGPGELFF. Based on the CDR3 plus reference TRBV11-2 and TRBJ2-2, the full variable domain is EAGVAQSPRYKIIEKRQSVAFWCNPISGHATLYWYQQILGQGPKLLIQFQNNGVVDDSQLPKDRFSAERLKGVDSTLKIQPAKLEDSAVYLCASSFSGPGELFFGEGSRLTVL.

As to this clonotype: A much bigger clone sits one base away, suggesting this may be a read error. V is TRBV11-2 and J is TRBJ1-4, with unresolved D. This CDR3 has 13 residues. Germline CDR1 is SGHAT and CDR2 is FQNNGV. In DNA, the CDR3 is TGTGTCAGCAGCCTAGGGCCAAATGAAAAACTGTTTTTT. Translation: CVSSLGPNEKLFF.

Remarks on this clonotype: With a much larger clone just one base away, this may be a read error. The gene calls are TRBV6-5 and TRBJ2-2, with D perhaps TRBD2 (6 bases). The CDR3 spans 15 residues. Germline V gives CDR1 MNHEY, CDR2 SVGAGI. The CDR3 loop is CANSPSVTNTGELFF. The CDR3 DNA reads TGTGCCAACAGTCCTAGCGTTACGAACACCGGGGAGCTGTTTTTT.

This clonotype has only a few counts. A read error may explain this, as a much larger clone is one base away. The V and J genes are TRBV29-1 and TRBJ1-3; D not resolved. The length of the CDR3 is 14 residues. The germline V gene encodes CDR1 SQVTM and CDR2 ANQGSEA. CDR3 sequence (DNA): TGCAGCGCTACCTTCTCCCCGAGTGGAAGCACCATATATTTT. Translated, it gives CSATFSPSGSTIYF.

As to this clonotype: No conserved phenylalanine or tryptophan ends this CDR3, so it is likely a read error. The DNA is omitted, as the CDR3 cannot be located on it reliably, and the CDR3 follows TCRdb's listing. The chain links TRBV5-5 to TRBJ1-5; the table's D call, TRBD1, has no DNA check behind it. Germline assignment: CDR1 SGHKS and CDR2 YYEKEE (reference sequence). The CDR3 is 15 amino acids long, termini counted. The CDR3 sequence is CASSLVGGQPLPQQL.

The chain is built from TRBV5-4 and TRBJ2-5, with D possibly matching TRBD1 (6 bases). Germline values: CDR1 SGHNT, CDR2 YYREEE (reference sequence). The CDR3 is 15 residues long. CDR3 sequence: CAGSLDQGRVETQYF. The CDR3 region has the DNA TGTGCTGGCAGCTTGGACCAGGGGAGAGTAGAGACCCAGTACTTC.

Notes on this clonotype: A junction end diverges from the germline sequence, so it may reflect a read error. This chain joins TRBV20-1 and TRBJ1-1; D not certain. Germline V gives CDR1 DFQATT, CDR2 SNEGSKA (reference sequence). The CDR3 has 10 amino acids. The CDR3 sequence: CSARDRVGIF. In DNA, the CDR3 is TGCAGTGCTAGAGACCGGGTAGGTATCTTT.

As to this clonotype: Relative to the germline gene, one junction end is altered; a read error may explain this. The V gene is TRBV29-1, the J gene TRBJ2-7; 7 bases match TRBD1. This CDR3 region has 13 residues. Germline V gene lookup returns CDR1 SQVTM and CDR2 ANQGSEA. CDR3 nucleotide sequence: TGCAGCGCAACAGGGGTTAACTCCTACGAGCATTACTTC. Translated: CSATGVNSYEHYF.

This clonotype was seen at least ten times. One junction end disagrees with the germline gene, perhaps due to a read error. The rearrangement joins TRBV10-3 to TRBJ1-5; 7 bases map to TRBD1. Germline CDR1 ENHRY, CDR2 SYGVKD. The CDR3 totals 14 residues. CDR3: CAISLTGLNQSQHF. The CDR3 DNA is TGTGCCATCAGCCTGACAGGGCTCAATCAGTCCCAGCATTTT.

This clonotype was seen a single time. Its ends do not fully match the called genes, so a read error is possible. The chain carries TRBV11-1 and TRBJ2-7, with 7 bases aligning to TRBD1. The CDR3 length is 15 residues. CDR1 is SGHAT and CDR2 is FQDESV in the germline V gene (reference sequence). DNA for the CDR3: TGTGCCAGCACCTTAGACCAGGGGGACCGCTATGAGCAGTACTTC. It encodes CASTLDQGDRYEQYF.

In regard to this clonotype: Sequence at one end of the junction differs from germline and may be a read error. CDR3 nucleotide sequence: TGTGACAGCAGTTATTCAGAAGGATTCGGAAACACAGGGGAGCTGTTTTTT. Protein sequence: CDSSYSEGFGNTGELFF. The chain carries TRBV6-5 and TRBJ2-2, with D hard to call. The CDR3 runs to 17 residues. Germline V gene lookup returns CDR1 MNHEY and CDR2 SVGAGI.

As to this clonotype: Since the CDR3 does not end with the conserved phenylalanine or tryptophan, this likely comes from a read error. This chain links TRBV11-3 with TRBJ2-3; 8 bases map to TRBD2. CDR3 length equals 16 residues. CDR1 and CDR2 (germline): SGHNT, YENEEA. The CDR3 sequence: CANSSGLADSTDTQYL. As DNA, the CDR3 is TGTGCCAACAGCTCCGGACTAGCAGATAGCACAGATACGCAGTATCTT.

This clonotype was seen only a few times. It may be a read error: a sequence one base away is much more abundant. This chain uses TRBV20-1 with TRBJ2-3; 9 positions match TRBD1. The CDR3 is 15 amino acids. Germline CDR1 is DFQATT and CDR2 is SNEGSKA (reference sequence). Here the CDR3 reads CSARIPGQGTDTRYF. CDR3 nucleotide sequence: TGCAGTGCTAGGATCCCGGGACAGGGCACAGATACGCGGTATTTT.

Turning to this clonotype: One junction end does not reproduce the germline sequence, and a read error may be involved. This chain connects TRBV6-5 to TRBJ2-7; the D call may be TRBD1 or TRBD2 (5 bases each). This CDR3 comprises 15 residues. Germline V gene data show CDR1 as MNHEY and CDR2 as SVGAGI. CDR3 protein: CASSYSGWETAKQYF. The CDR3 coding sequence is TGTGCCAGCAGCTACTCAGGGTGGGAGACGGCCAAGCAGTACTTC.

This clonotype has ten or more counts. One junction end disagrees with the germline gene, perhaps due to a read error. The gene calls are TRBV6-5 and TRBJ2-7; 7 bases are a match to TRBD2. This CDR3 has 15 residues. Germline lookup yields CDR1 MNHEY and CDR2 SVGAGI. The CDR3 region has the DNA TGTGCCAGTAGTTACTCGAGGCGGGGGACGGACGAGCAGTACTTC. It specifies CASSYSRRGTDEQYF.

This sequence joins TRBV30 and TRBJ2-2; no reliable D call. Germline values: CDR1 GTSNPN, CDR2 SVGIG (reference sequence). Trimming removed 4 bases at V and 4 bases at J, with 13 bases between. The CDR3 runs 14 residues. CDR3 protein: CAWKRAWSTGELFF. CDR3 DNA sequence: TGTGCCTGGAAGCGAGCTTGGAGCACCGGGGAGCTGTTTTTT.